This is a list of T cell receptor beta chains from one sample in a study of T cells of healthy individuals. TCRdb itself ran the 5' RACE reads through MiXCR, one entry per CDR3 protein. The sample gives more than 85,000 distinct CDR3 sequences, approximately 15% of which show up once; 6% to 8% is in the top ten. The receptors here all came from a human donor in good health. CDR3s include the opening cysteine and the closing phenylalanine or tryptophan. D genes are given only for firm matches. Size is stated for part of the rows, as once, few or many counts, or as a class when the clone is expanded.

j_call: TRBJ2-3; clone_size: NA; v_call: TRBV2; d_call: NA; cdr3_nt: TGTGCCAGTCCGAAGGGGGATACGCAGTATTTT; cdr3_aa: CASPKGDTQYF
j_call: TRBJ1-5; clone_size: NA; v_call: TRBV6-1; d_call: NA; cdr3_nt: TGTGCCAGCAGCAACGGCAATCAGCCCCAGCATTTT; cdr3_aa: CASSNGNQPQHF
j_call: TRBJ2-7; clone_size: NA; v_call: TRBV6-5; d_call: TRBD1; cdr3_nt: TGTGCCAGCAGTTACTCGAATTCCGGACAGGGGAACACCTACGAGCAGTACTTC; cdr3_aa: CASSYSNSGQGNTYEQYF
j_call: TRBJ1-5; clone_size: few; v_call: TRBV28; d_call: TRBD1; cdr3_nt: TGTGCCAGCTTCTCCCGGGACAGTACTAATCAGCCCCAGCATTTT; cdr3_aa: CASFSRDSTNQPQHF
j_call: TRBJ2-4; clone_size: NA; v_call: TRBV7-9; d_call: NA; cdr3_nt: TGTGCCAGCAGCTGGACGTTAGCCAAAAACATTCAGTACTTC; cdr3_aa: CASSWTLAKNIQYF
j_call: TRBJ2-6; clone_size: NA; v_call: TRBV4-3; d_call: NA; cdr3_nt: TGCGCCAGCAGCCAATTGGCCACAGCCTCTGGGGCCAACGTCCTGACTTTC; cdr3_aa: CASSQLATASGANVLTF
j_call: TRBJ2-1; clone_size: NA; v_call: TRBV28; d_call: NA; cdr3_nt: TGTGCCAGCAGAACCCAGAGGCTAAGCTCCTACAATGAGCAGTTCTTC; cdr3_aa: CASRTQRLSSYNEQFF
j_call: TRBJ1-5; clone_size: NA; v_call: TRBV12-3/TRBV12-4; d_call: NA; cdr3_nt: TGTGCCAGCAGCTTAATGGCTATTACAGGGAATAGCAATCAGCCCCAGCATTTT; cdr3_aa: CASSLMAITGNSNQPQHF
j_call: TRBJ1-2; clone_size: NA; v_call: TRBV7-2; d_call: NA; cdr3_nt: TGTGCCAGCAGCTTGGGACTCCCGGGGGATGGCTACACCTTC; cdr3_aa: CASSLGLPGDGYTF
j_call: TRBJ1-1; clone_size: NA; v_call: TRBV7-2; d_call: NA; cdr3_nt: TGTGCCAGCAGCACAGGACCTAACACTGAAGCTTTCTTT; cdr3_aa: CASSTGPNTEAFF
j_call: TRBJ1-5; clone_size: NA; v_call: TRBV27; d_call: TRBD1; cdr3_nt: TGTGCCAGCAGTTCCGGGACAGCCTATCAGCCCCAGCATTTT; cdr3_aa: CASSSGTAYQPQHF
j_call: TRBJ1-1; clone_size: few; v_call: TRBV5-1; d_call: TRBD1; cdr3_nt: TGCGCCAGCACGCTTGGACAGGGCGGGAATCCTGAAGCTTTCTTT; cdr3_aa: CASTLGQGGNPEAFF
j_call: TRBJ2-7; clone_size: NA; v_call: TRBV6-2/TRBV6-3; d_call: NA; cdr3_nt: TGTGCCAGCAGTTTTTTAATCTCCTACGAGCAGTACTTC; cdr3_aa: CASSFLISYEQYF
j_call: TRBJ1-1; clone_size: few; v_call: TRBV20-1; d_call: NA; cdr3_nt: TGCAGGACAGGAAGGGACACTGAAGCTTTCTTT; cdr3_aa: CRTGRDTEAFF
j_call: TRBJ2-1; clone_size: few; v_call: TRBV27; d_call: TRBD2; cdr3_nt: TGTGCCAGCAGTTTCCTAGCGGGAGGGATCTCCTACAATGAGCAGTTCTTC; cdr3_aa: CASSFLAGGISYNEQFF
j_call: TRBJ1-5; clone_size: many; v_call: TRBV11-2; d_call: NA; cdr3_nt: TGTGCCAGCAGCCTCCGGGGAGGGTCCAGTCTCAATCAGCCCCAGCATTTT; cdr3_aa: CASSLRGGSSLNQPQHF
j_call: TRBJ1-2; clone_size: NA; v_call: TRBV7-8; d_call: NA; cdr3_nt: TGTGCCAGCAGCTTAGTTGGCTCACGGGGCTACACCTTC; cdr3_aa: CASSLVGSRGYTF
j_call: TRBJ2-7; clone_size: few; v_call: TRBV7-2; d_call: TRBD2; cdr3_nt: TGTGCCAGCAGCTTTACCGGTTTCGGACTAGCGGCCTACGAGCAGTACTTC; cdr3_aa: CASSFTGFGLAAYEQYF
j_call: TRBJ1-3; clone_size: many; v_call: TRBV12-5; d_call: NA; cdr3_nt: TGTGCTAGTGGTTTGACAGCTGGAAACACCATATATTTT; cdr3_aa: CASGLTAGNTIYF
j_call: TRBJ2-1; clone_size: few; v_call: TRBV28; d_call: TRBD2; cdr3_nt: TGTGCCAGCAGTTTAAGCGGGAGGCCCTTGCAGTTCTTC; cdr3_aa: CASSLSGRPLQFF
j_call: TRBJ1-4; clone_size: few; v_call: TRBV7-9; d_call: NA; cdr3_nt: TGTGCCAGCAGCTTACGGACAGCAAATGAAAAACTGTTTTTT; cdr3_aa: CASSLRTANEKLFF
j_call: TRBJ1-2; clone_size: many; v_call: TRBV28; d_call: NA; cdr3_nt: TGTGCCAGCAGAGGACAGTCTTCTCTTTATGGCTACACCTTC; cdr3_aa: CASRGQSSLYGYTF
j_call: TRBJ2-5; clone_size: few; v_call: TRBV11-3; d_call: NA; cdr3_nt: TGTGCCAGCAGTCCGAGCCCTGCGGGGGAGACCCAGTACTTC; cdr3_aa: CASSPSPAGETQYF
j_call: TRBJ2-1; clone_size: few; v_call: TRBV9; d_call: NA; cdr3_nt: TGTGCCAGCAGCGCAGGGACCTCCTCCTACAATGAGCAGTTCTTC; cdr3_aa: CASSAGTSSYNEQFF
j_call: TRBJ2-2; clone_size: NA; v_call: TRBV11-1; d_call: TRBD2; cdr3_nt: TGTGCCACCCGTCGGGGGGGGACGAAGAACACCGGGGAGCTGTTTTTT; cdr3_aa: CATRRGGTKNTGELFF
j_call: TRBJ1-6; clone_size: NA; v_call: TRBV9; d_call: TRBD1; cdr3_nt: TGTGCCAGCAGCGCTATGGGACAGAATAATTCACCCCTCCACTTT; cdr3_aa: CASSAMGQNNSPLHF
j_call: TRBJ2-6; clone_size: few; v_call: TRBV10-3; d_call: NA; cdr3_nt: TGTGCCATTCTACCACAATGGGGAAACCCTACCTCTGGGGCCAACGTCCTGACTTTC; cdr3_aa: CAILPQWGNPTSGANVLTF
j_call: TRBJ1-3; clone_size: NA; v_call: TRBV28; d_call: NA; cdr3_nt: TGTGCCAGCAGTCCCGGGGGTACACAAATCTCTGGAAACACCATATATTTT; cdr3_aa: CASSPGGTQISGNTIYF
j_call: TRBJ2-1; clone_size: many; v_call: TRBV2; d_call: NA; cdr3_nt: TGTGCCAGCAGGGAGGGGGCGGATGAGCAGTTCTTC; cdr3_aa: CASREGADEQFF
j_call: TRBJ2-7; clone_size: NA; v_call: TRBV7-9; d_call: TRBD1; cdr3_nt: TGTGCCAGCAGCCGTACCGACAGGGAACGCGAGCAGTACTTC; cdr3_aa: CASSRTDREREQYF
j_call: TRBJ1-6; clone_size: many; v_call: TRBV2; d_call: TRBD1; cdr3_nt: TGTGCCAGCAGCGGACAGGATTATAATTCACCCCTCCACTTT; cdr3_aa: CASSGQDYNSPLHF
j_call: TRBJ2-1; clone_size: NA; v_call: TRBV7-6; d_call: TRBD2; cdr3_nt: TGTGCCAGCAGCTTCCGGACTAGCGGGAGAAGGGATGAGCAGTTCTTC; cdr3_aa: CASSFRTSGRRDEQFF
j_call: TRBJ1-1; clone_size: many; v_call: TRBV7-6; d_call: NA; cdr3_nt: TGTGCCAGCAGCCCAGGGAGTAGCACTGAAGCTTTCTTT; cdr3_aa: CASSPGSSTEAFF
j_call: TRBJ2-1; clone_size: many; v_call: TRBV12-3/TRBV12-4; d_call: NA; cdr3_nt: TGTGCCAGCAGTTTTTTAGATGAGCAGTTCTTC; cdr3_aa: CASSFLDEQFF
j_call: TRBJ1-1; clone_size: NA; v_call: TRBV2; d_call: NA; cdr3_nt: TGTGCCAGCAGCCCAACAGGGTTGGCTTTCTTT; cdr3_aa: CASSPTGLAFF
j_call: TRBJ1-2; clone_size: many; v_call: TRBV20-1; d_call: NA; cdr3_nt: TGCAGTGCACAGGAGGGCTCGGATAACTATGGCTACACCTTC; cdr3_aa: CSAQEGSDNYGYTF
j_call: TRBJ2-3; clone_size: NA; v_call: TRBV5-1; d_call: NA; cdr3_nt: TGCGCCAGCAGCTCCCCCGGGATTGATACGCAGTATTTT; cdr3_aa: CASSSPGIDTQYF
j_call: TRBJ2-7; clone_size: NA; v_call: TRBV5-4; d_call: TRBD1; cdr3_nt: TGTGCCAGCAGCTCGAGGACAGGGAACGAGCAGTACTTC; cdr3_aa: CASSSRTGNEQYF
j_call: TRBJ2-2; clone_size: NA; v_call: TRBV14; d_call: NA; cdr3_nt: TGTGCCAGCAGCCGAATGGACAGAACGAACACCGGGGAGCTGTTTTTT; cdr3_aa: CASSRMDRTNTGELFF
j_call: TRBJ2-3; clone_size: NA; v_call: TRBV6-5; d_call: NA; cdr3_nt: TGTGCCAGCAGTTACTTATCGGCAGATACGCAGTATTTT; cdr3_aa: CASSYLSADTQYF
j_call: TRBJ2-7; clone_size: NA; v_call: TRBV20-1; d_call: NA; cdr3_nt: TGCAGTGCTAGAGAACGGAGGGAGCAGTACTTC; cdr3_aa: CSARERREQYF
j_call: TRBJ1-1; clone_size: few; v_call: TRBV12-3/TRBV12-4; d_call: NA; cdr3_nt: TGTGCCAGCATTCGACGGTCGAACACTGAAGCTTTCTTT; cdr3_aa: CASIRRSNTEAFF
j_call: TRBJ2-4; clone_size: NA; v_call: TRBV29-1; d_call: TRBD1; cdr3_nt: TGCAGCGTTGAAGACACAGGGGGCAAAAACATTCAGTACTTC; cdr3_aa: CSVEDTGGKNIQYF
j_call: TRBJ2-7; clone_size: few; v_call: TRBV6-2/TRBV6-3; d_call: TRBD1; cdr3_nt: TGTGCCAGCACCGTCACAGGGGGCGGCTACGAGCAGTACTTC; cdr3_aa: CASTVTGGGYEQYF
j_call: TRBJ1-4; clone_size: NA; v_call: TRBV6-5; d_call: NA; cdr3_nt: TGTGCCAGCAGTCAGGGACCCCCAATTGGATATCTGTTTTTT; cdr3_aa: CASSQGPPIGYLFF
j_call: TRBJ2-7; clone_size: many; v_call: TRBV6-1; d_call: NA; cdr3_nt: TGTGCCAGCACCCGCTCCTACGAGCAGTACTTC; cdr3_aa: CASTRSYEQYF
j_call: TRBJ2-2; clone_size: many; v_call: TRBV3-1; d_call: TRBD1; cdr3_nt: TGTGCCAGCAGCCGGGACAGGGGGCCTAGGGTGCTGTTTTTT; cdr3_aa: CASSRDRGPRVLFF
j_call: TRBJ1-3; clone_size: few; v_call: TRBV28; d_call: TRBD1; cdr3_nt: TGTGCCAGCAGATCGACAGGGGCAGGAAACACCATATATTTT; cdr3_aa: CASRSTGAGNTIYF
j_call: TRBJ1-4; clone_size: NA; v_call: TRBV14; d_call: NA; cdr3_nt: TGTGCCAGCAGCCGTGGGACGTTTGCAACTAATGAAAAACTGTTTTTT; cdr3_aa: CASSRGTFATNEKLFF
j_call: TRBJ1-1; clone_size: few; v_call: TRBV7-8; d_call: NA; cdr3_nt: TGTGCCAGCAGCTTAGGGGGGGGCTTGCTGAACACTGAAGCTTTCTTT; cdr3_aa: CASSLGGGLLNTEAFF
j_call: TRBJ1-3; clone_size: many; v_call: TRBV12-3/TRBV12-4; d_call: TRBD1; cdr3_nt: TGTGCCAGCAGTTGGGCGACAGGGGGGTTGGGAAACACCATATATTTT; cdr3_aa: CASSWATGGLGNTIYF
j_call: TRBJ2-2; clone_size: NA; v_call: TRBV28; d_call: NA; cdr3_nt: TGTGCCAGCAGTTCCCCAGGGATCACCGGGGAGCTGTTTTTT; cdr3_aa: CASSSPGITGELFF
j_call: TRBJ2-3; clone_size: NA; v_call: TRBV20-1; d_call: NA; cdr3_nt: TGCAGTGCTAGAGAGGGACTGAGCACAGATACGCAGTATTTT; cdr3_aa: CSAREGLSTDTQYF
j_call: TRBJ1-5; clone_size: few; v_call: TRBV6-5; d_call: NA; cdr3_nt: TGTGCCAGCGCGAGGGCAGGGGTTGCGGAGCAGCCCCAGCATTTT; cdr3_aa: CASARAGVAEQPQHF
j_call: TRBJ2-7; clone_size: NA; v_call: TRBV4-1; d_call: TRBD1; cdr3_nt: TGCGCCAGCAGCGCCCCCGGGACAGGGCACTACGAGCAGTACTTC; cdr3_aa: CASSAPGTGHYEQYF
j_call: TRBJ2-3; clone_size: few; v_call: TRBV7-9; d_call: NA; cdr3_nt: TGTGCCAGCAGCTTACCTCCGGGGGCTTTCACAGATACGCAGTATTTT; cdr3_aa: CASSLPPGAFTDTQYF
j_call: TRBJ1-2; clone_size: many; v_call: TRBV5-8; d_call: NA; cdr3_nt: TGTGCCAGCAGCTCCCAGGGGCATTGGGGCTACACCTTC; cdr3_aa: CASSSQGHWGYTF